The TCR beta chain described here comes from a study of shared clonotypes between healthy human individuals (dated by TCRdb to about 2020). In terms of the full investigation: The cohort comprised a couple of women and a few men aged 18 to 49 years. Per donor, three plates each were used for CD4 naive and CD4 memory, two for CD8 naive, and one for CD8 memory. Each donor's leukapheresis produced roughly between about 0.9 and 9.5 billion PBMCs. To increase sequencing depth and limit assay-specific biases, TCR repertoire library preparation and sequencing were carried out by different laboratories using diverse techniques. To estimate repertoire size and how much clonotype sharing occurs between individuals, the study deeply sequenced the blood TCR repertoires of several healthy adults. Points the paper makes about the study in general: Even with the large sequencing depth, rarefaction of the sorted-subset datasets indicated that sequencing was incomplete. Only blood was sampled, and tissue TCR repertoires likely differ from those in blood. When four donors were compared, the shared fraction of clonotypes was 5% to 6.5% for naive CD4, around 3.5% for naive CD8, 2% to 2.5% for memory CD4, and about 0.36% for memory CD8. Compared with non-shared clonotypes, the clonotypes found in all four sorted-subset donors had higher generation probabilities. Based on pairwise subsampling, the degree of clonotype sharing among donors was expected to be affected by sequencing depth. The genetic and exposure-history diversity represented was limited by the small number of donors. Naive subsets generally had larger estimated clonotype richness than memory subsets did.

Using the deep immunoSEQ assay, multiplex PCR amplified TCR CDR3 regions from genomic DNA. Extracted genomic DNA from each cell subset was spread evenly across all wells of several immunoSEQ 96-well plates, with each plate serving as a replicate. For sorted subsets, each replicate PCR was loaded with 200 ng genomic DNA, equivalent to roughly 30,000 T cell genomes. Purified libraries were measured with a Qubit 3.0 fluorometer, size-checked on a Bioanalyzer 2100, and measured again with the KAPA Library Quantification kit. Each immunoSEQ 96-well plate was sequenced on its own single-read 150-cycle Illumina NextSeq 550 flow cell. Regarding the original processing steps: The immunoSEQ output contained only junctional sequences without quality scores, so filtering could not match that applied to full-length reads. Sequences were annotated with PyIR, a Python wrapper for IgBLAST v1.9, and V/J genes and CDR3 were assigned using IMGT germline references. Reads with weak V/J assignments (E-value above 1e-6), missing CDR3, stop codons, out-of-frame junctions, or ambiguous translated residues were removed. V3J clonotypes were defined as sequences sharing the same inferred V gene, J gene, and CDR3 amino acid sequence. To compute the percentage overlap between repertoires, the number of shared unique clonotypes was divided by the size of the smaller repertoire. Repertoire richness was assessed with RTK rarefaction, the Chao1 estimator, and Recon v2.1 estimates of unobserved clonotypes. Generation probabilities were computed with OLGA for all TCRbeta clonotypes obtained by the gDNA method from several donors. In its TCRdb copy, this immuneACCESS table keeps in-frame sequences only and misses some clones. Where compared with another copy, unresolved V genes explain less than half of these, and the others have no known cause. From that table come the V and J calls and clone size; the DNA was used to work out D and trimming. A total of about 2.1 million clones appear in this sample, around 93% of them only once. The leading ten clones occupy around 1.7% of the sample.

This clone was detected once. There is no known antigen for this receptor. No much larger clonotype is one base removed from it; base qualities were not supplied. The germline ends are 15 bases apart after V is trimmed by 6 bases and J by 0 bases. CDR1 and CDR2 are read off the germline V gene (reference sequence) as MNHEY and SMNVEV. From its cysteine to its phenylalanine, the CDR3 spans 16 amino acids. Of the read, only the CDR3 DNA is kept; its 48 bases are in frame from base 1. For the CD8 naive samples, CD45RO-negative cells were positively selected for CCR7, yielding a CD45RA+CCR7+ population from which TemRA cells were excluded. Healthy HIV-negative adults with no recently reported acute infections or vaccinations were included as donors. Every donor was a Caucasian adult living in Nashville, Tennessee, USA. Blood was obtained by leukapheresis, after which PBMCs were separated by Ficoll-Histopaque density gradient centrifugation and cryopreserved in liquid nitrogen vapor phase. Analytical flow cytometry was used to check the purity and quantity of each magnetically sorted T cell population. Genomic DNA was isolated from each sorted fraction and quantified by UV absorbance on a Nanodrop 2000c.

The TCR was taken from a man between 18 and 29 years old in good health. Some clones in this sample may be carry-over from other donors' samples. The receptor chain draws on TRBV27 and TRBJ1-5; too little of a D gene remains to name it. The material sequenced was naive CD8+ T cells from PBMCs. The intended sense of this specimen's cell subset or site label: CD45RA+CCR7+. The sequenced DNA is TGTGCCAGCAGGGCATTTACGGGCTATAGCAATCAGCCCCAGCATTTT. Translated, it gives CASRAFTGYSNQPQHF.